The source of this T cell receptor (beta chain) is a study of T cell responses to AZD1222 COVID-19 vaccine. Samples with a second dose at about 4 or about 12 weeks were pooled together. Study-level points and caveats: Every sample of the repertoires postdated the peak T cell response. There were mostly white British donors and more females than males, and clonal diversity was possibly underestimated.

From germline, CDR1 is SGHRS and CDR2 YFSETQ. V was clipped by 2 bases and J by 0 bases; unmatched bases: 3. The CDR3 contains 16 residues. Generated by immunoSEQ multiplex PCR, the TCRdb table keeps only in-frame clones and is missing some. Of 89,000 or so clones in the sample, less than 95% were seen once. A word on this clone: Its antigen is currently unknown.

This clonotype was sampled from an adult who received the AZD1222 COVID-19 vaccine. The sequences come from peripheral blood, collected 28 days after the second AZD1222 dose. The chain uses TRBV5-1 and TRBJ2-7, with 12 bases aligning to TRBD2. CDR3 loop: CASSFGLAGTSYEQYF. CDR3 coding DNA: TGCGCCAGCAGCTTCGGACTAGCGGGGACCTCCTACGAGCAGTACTTC.